This T cell receptor (beta chain) was sequenced during a study of PD-L1 blockade in urothelial cancer. Turning to the study itself: After treatment start, blood was analyzed at 3 weeks (second dose) and at 6 weeks. The study, taken as a whole, reports: When measured at 3 weeks, tumor-associated blood clones expanded more in durable-benefit patients.

Some clones are missing from TCRdb's copy, which holds only in-frame ones; the method was immunoSEQ multiplex PCR. The repertoire consists of roughly 100,000 clones, with over 65% occurring once and the leading ten covering around 8%. The time point was: peripheral blood 6 weeks after treatment start. Patients had urothelial carcinoma that was locally advanced or metastatic. On this clone itself: Its antigen is still unknown.

The CDR3 is made up of 16 amino acids. With 1 base clipped from V and 7 bases from J, the junction kept 9 bases outside the gene matches. Germline CDR1 and CDR2: SGHVS and FQNEAQ. The chain joins TRBV7-8 to TRBJ2-2, with TRBD2 matching over 7 bases. The sequence derives from a man aged 65 to 79 with urothelial cancer. Here the sequenced sample was PBMCs, taken around atezolizumab (anti-PD-L1) treatment. The CDR3 sequence is CASSLEGRELIGELFF. The CDR3, as DNA: TGTGCCAGCAGCTTAGAGGGGCGGGAGCTCATCGGGGAGCTGTTTTTT.